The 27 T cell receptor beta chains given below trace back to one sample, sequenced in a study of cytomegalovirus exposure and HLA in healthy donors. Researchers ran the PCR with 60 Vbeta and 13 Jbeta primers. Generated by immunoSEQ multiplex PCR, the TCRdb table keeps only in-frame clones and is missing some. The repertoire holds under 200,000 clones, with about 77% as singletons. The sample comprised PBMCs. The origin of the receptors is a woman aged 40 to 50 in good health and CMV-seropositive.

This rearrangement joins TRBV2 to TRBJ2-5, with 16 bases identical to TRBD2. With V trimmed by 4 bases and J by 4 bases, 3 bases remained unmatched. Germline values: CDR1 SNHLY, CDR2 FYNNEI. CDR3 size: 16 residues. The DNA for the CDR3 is TGTGCCAGCAGTGCGGGACTAGCGGGAGGGCGAGAGACCCAGTACTTC. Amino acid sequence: CASSAGLAGGRETQYF.

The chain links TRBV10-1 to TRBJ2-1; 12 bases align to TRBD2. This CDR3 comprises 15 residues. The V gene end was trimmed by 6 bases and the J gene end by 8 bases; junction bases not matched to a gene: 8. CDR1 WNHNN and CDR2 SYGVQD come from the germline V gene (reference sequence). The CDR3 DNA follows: TGCGCCAGCAGCCCCTCGGCTAGCGGGAGGGATGAGCAGTTCTTC. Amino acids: CASSPSASGRDEQFF.

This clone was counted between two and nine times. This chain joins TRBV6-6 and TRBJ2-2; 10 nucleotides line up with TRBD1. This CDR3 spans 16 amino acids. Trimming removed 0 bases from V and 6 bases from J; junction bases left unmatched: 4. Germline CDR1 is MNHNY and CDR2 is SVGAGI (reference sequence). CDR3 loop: CASSYSRTGGAGELFF. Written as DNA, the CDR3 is TGTGCCAGCAGTTACTCCCGGACAGGGGGTGCCGGGGAGCTGTTTTTT.

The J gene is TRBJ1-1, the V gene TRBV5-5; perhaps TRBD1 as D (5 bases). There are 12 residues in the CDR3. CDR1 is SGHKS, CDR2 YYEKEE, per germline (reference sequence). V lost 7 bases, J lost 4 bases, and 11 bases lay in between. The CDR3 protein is CASGGEATEAFF. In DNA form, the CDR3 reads TGTGCCAGCGGGGGGGAGGCCACTGAAGCTTTCTTT. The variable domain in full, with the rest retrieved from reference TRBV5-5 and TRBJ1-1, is DAGVTQSPTHLIKTRGQQVTLRCSPISGHKSVSWYQQVLGQGPQFIFQYYEKEERGRGNFPDRFSARQFPNYSSELNVNALLLGDSALYLCASGGEATEAFFGQGTRLTVV.

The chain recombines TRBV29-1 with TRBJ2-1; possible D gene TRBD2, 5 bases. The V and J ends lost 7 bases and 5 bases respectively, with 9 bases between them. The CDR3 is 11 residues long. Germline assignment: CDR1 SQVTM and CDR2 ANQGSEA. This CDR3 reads CSEKTNNEQFF. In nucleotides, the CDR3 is TGCAGCGAGAAGACTAACAATGAGCAGTTCTTC.

In nucleotides, the CDR3 is TGTGCCAGCGGGGGCCTGACATACAATGAGCAGTTCTTC. Translation: CASGGLTYNEQFF. The J gene is TRBJ2-1, the V gene TRBV2; D may be TRBD1 (6 bases). Trimming took 8 bases from V and 4 from J, leaving 12 bases between them. This CDR3 has 13 amino acids. The germline gives CDR1 SNHLY, CDR2 FYNNEI. Looking up the rest from reference TRBV2 and TRBJ2-1 gives the full variable domain: EPEVTQTPSHQVTQMGQEVILRCVPISNHLYFYWYRQILGQKVEFLVSFYNNEISEKSEIFDDQFSVERPDGSNFTLKIRSTKLEDSAMYFCASGGLTYNEQFFGPGTRLTVL.

In DNA form, the CDR3 reads TGTGCCAGTAGTGTCATTCCGGGACAGCAAGAGACCCAGTACTTC. It specifies CASSVIPGQQETQYF. The rearrangement joins TRBV19 to TRBJ2-5; 7 bases fit TRBD1. CDR1 is LNHDA and CDR2 is SQIVND in the germline V gene (reference sequence). V gave up 5 bases and J gave up 2 bases; unmatched junction bases: 8. The length of the CDR3 is 15 residues. The variable domain in full, completed from reference TRBV19 and TRBJ2-5, reads DGGITQSPKYLFRKEGQNVTLSCEQNLNHDAMYWYRQDPGQGLRLIYYSQIVNDFQKGDIAEGYSVSREKKESFPLTVTSAQKNPTAFYLCASSVIPGQQETQYFGPGTRLLVL.

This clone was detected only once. The CDR3 bases are TGTGCCAGCAGTCTAGGGGGAAATGGGGTAAATTGGCCCCAGCATTTT. This encodes CASSLGGNGVNWPQHF. V is TRBV6-6 and J is TRBJ1-5, with D possibly being TRBD1 (6 bases). The CDR3 length is 16 residues. Germline-derived CDR1 and CDR2 are MNHNY and SVGAGI (reference sequence). With 5 bases removed from V and 9 bases from J, the gap between germline ends came to 23 bases.

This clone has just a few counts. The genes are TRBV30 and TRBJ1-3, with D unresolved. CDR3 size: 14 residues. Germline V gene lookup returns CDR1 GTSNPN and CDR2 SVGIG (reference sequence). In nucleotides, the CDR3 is TGTGCGGTTAATGGAGGCAGCTCTGGAAACACCATATATTTT. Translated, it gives CAVNGGSSGNTIYF.

CDR3 sequence: CASSSPGTSGYNEQFF. The CDR3 bases are TGTGCCAGCAGCTCCCCCGGGACTAGCGGGTACAATGAGCAGTTCTTC. This chain links TRBV7-2 with TRBJ2-1; 12 bases line up with TRBD2. CDR3 length equals 16 residues. The germline V gene encodes CDR1 SGHTA and CDR2 FQGNSA. V dropped 4 bases and J dropped 4; count of bases not matched to a gene: 5.

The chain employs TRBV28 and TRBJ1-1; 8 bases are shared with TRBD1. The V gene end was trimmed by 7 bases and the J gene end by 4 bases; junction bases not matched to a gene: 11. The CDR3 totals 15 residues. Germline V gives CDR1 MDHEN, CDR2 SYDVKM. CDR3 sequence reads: CASISAAGGATEAFF. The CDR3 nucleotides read TGTGCCAGCATATCTGCCGCAGGGGGCGCCACTGAAGCTTTCTTT.

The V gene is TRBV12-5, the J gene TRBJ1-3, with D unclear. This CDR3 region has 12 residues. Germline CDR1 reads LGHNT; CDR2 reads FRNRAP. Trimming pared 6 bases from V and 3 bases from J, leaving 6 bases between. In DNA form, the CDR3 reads TGTGCTAGTGGCCCTATTGGAAACACCATATATTTT. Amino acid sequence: CASGPIGNTIYF.

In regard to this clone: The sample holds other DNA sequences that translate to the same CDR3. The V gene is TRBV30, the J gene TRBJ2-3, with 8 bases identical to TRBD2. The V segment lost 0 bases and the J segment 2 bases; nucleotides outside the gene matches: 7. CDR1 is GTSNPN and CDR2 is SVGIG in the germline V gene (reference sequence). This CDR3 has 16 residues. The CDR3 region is CAWSVLSGTYTDTQYF. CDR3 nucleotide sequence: TGTGCCTGGAGTGTACTTAGCGGGACGTACACAGATACGCAGTATTTT.

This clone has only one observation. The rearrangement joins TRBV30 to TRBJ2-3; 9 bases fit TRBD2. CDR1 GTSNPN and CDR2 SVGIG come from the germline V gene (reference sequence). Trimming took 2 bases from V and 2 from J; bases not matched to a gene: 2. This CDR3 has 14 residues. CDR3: CAWSTSGPTDTQYF. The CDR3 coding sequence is TGTGCCTGGAGTACTAGCGGGCCCACAGATACGCAGTATTTT.

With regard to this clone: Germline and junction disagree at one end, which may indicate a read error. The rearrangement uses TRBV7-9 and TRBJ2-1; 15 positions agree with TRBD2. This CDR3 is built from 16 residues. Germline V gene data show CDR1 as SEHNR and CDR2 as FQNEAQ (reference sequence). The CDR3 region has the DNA TGTTCCAGCAGCTTAGGACTAGCGGGAGGGTACAATGAGCAGTTCTTC. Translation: CSSSLGLAGGYNEQFF.

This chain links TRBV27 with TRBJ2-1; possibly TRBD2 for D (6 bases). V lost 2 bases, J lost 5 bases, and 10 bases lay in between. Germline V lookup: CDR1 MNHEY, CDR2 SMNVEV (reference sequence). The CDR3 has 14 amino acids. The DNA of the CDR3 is TGTGCCAGCAGTTTAGGGCTAGCGAACAATGAGCAGTTCTTC. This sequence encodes CASSLGLANNEQFF.

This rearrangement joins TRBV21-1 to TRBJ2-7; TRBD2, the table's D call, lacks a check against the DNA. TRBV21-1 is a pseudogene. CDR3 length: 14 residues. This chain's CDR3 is CASSKNGTSGEQYF. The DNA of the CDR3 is TGTGCCAGCAGCAAAAATGGGACTAGCGGGGAGCAGTACTTC.

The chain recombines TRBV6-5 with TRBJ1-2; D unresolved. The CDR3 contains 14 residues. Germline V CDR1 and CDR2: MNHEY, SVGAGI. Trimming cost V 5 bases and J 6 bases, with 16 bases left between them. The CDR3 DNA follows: TGTGCCAGCAGTGCGAGGAGAAACTCGGATGGCTACACCTTC. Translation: CASSARRNSDGYTF.

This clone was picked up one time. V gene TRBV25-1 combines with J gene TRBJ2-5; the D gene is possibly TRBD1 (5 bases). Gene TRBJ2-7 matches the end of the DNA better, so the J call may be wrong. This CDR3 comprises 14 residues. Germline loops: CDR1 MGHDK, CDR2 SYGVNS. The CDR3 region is CASPLIPVGPEQYF. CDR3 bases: TGTGCCAGCCCTTTGATCCCGGTGGGGCCCGAGCAGTACTTC.

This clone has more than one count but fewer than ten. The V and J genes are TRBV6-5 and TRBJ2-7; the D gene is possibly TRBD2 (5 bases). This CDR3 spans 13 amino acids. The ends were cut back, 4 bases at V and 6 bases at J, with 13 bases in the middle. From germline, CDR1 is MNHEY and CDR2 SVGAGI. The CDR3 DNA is TGTGCCAGCAGTTCCCCCCGGGGTTCCGAGCAGTACTTC. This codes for CASSSPRGSEQYF.

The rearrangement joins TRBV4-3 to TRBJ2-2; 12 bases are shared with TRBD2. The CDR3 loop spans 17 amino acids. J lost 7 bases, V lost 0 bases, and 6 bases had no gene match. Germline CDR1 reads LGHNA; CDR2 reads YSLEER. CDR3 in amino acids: CASSQDASGGAGGELFF. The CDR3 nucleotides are TGCGCCAGCAGCCAAGATGCTAGCGGGGGGGCCGGCGGGGAGCTGTTTTTT.

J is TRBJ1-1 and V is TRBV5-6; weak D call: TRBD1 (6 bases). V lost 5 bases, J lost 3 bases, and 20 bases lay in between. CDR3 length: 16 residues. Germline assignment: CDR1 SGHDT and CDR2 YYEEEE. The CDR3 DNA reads TGTGCCAGCAGTTCCCCGTGGGGGACAAATGACACTGAAGCTTTCTTT. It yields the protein CASSSPWGTNDTEAFF.

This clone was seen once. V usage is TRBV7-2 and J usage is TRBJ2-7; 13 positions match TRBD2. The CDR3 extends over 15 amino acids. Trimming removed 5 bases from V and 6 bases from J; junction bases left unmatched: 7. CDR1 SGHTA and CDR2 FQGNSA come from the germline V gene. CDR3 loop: CASSPRTSGSGEQYF. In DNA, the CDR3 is TGTGCCAGCAGCCCCCGGACTAGCGGGAGCGGCGAGCAGTACTTC.

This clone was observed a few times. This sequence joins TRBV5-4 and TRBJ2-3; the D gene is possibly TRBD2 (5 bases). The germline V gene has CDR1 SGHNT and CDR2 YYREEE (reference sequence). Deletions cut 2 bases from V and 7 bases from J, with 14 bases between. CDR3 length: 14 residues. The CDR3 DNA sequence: TGTGCCAGCAGCTTTTTCGGCCAGCGGTATACGCAGTATTTT. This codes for CASSFFGQRYTQYF.

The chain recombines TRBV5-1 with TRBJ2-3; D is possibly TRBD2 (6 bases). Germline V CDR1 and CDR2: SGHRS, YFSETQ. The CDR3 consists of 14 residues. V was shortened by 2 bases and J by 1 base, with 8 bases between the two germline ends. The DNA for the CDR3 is TGCGCCAGCAGCTTCTCGGGGGGCACAGATACGCAGTATTTT. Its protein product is CASSFSGGTDTQYF.

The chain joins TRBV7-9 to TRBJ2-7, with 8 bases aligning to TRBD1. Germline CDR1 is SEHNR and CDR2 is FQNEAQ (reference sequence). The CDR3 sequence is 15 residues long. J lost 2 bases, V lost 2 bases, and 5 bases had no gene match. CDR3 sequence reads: CASSLTRTGTYEQYF. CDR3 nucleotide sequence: TGTGCCAGCAGCTTAACCAGGACAGGGACCTACGAGCAGTACTTC.

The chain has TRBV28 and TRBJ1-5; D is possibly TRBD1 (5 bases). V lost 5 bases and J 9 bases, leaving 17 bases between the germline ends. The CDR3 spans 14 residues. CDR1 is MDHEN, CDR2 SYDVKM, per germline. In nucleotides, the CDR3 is TGTGCCAGCAGTACTCCCCAGGGCGGGAGGCCCCAGCATTTT. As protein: CASSTPQGGRPQHF.